This T cell receptor (beta chain) was found in a study of spatial heterogeneity in lung cancer. TCRdb recomputed calls from the 5' RACE reads with MiXCR, one row per CDR3 protein. The data hold 40,000 or so distinct CDR3 sequences, with over 9.5% observed a single time. The germline gives CDR1 SGHRS, CDR2 YFSETQ. This CDR3 contains 15 residues. V shed 4 bases, J shed 1 base, and the junction held 2 bases outside the gene matches. The time point is: blood at routine non-recurrence follow-up after resection. This chain uses TRBV5-1 with TRBJ2-7; 13 bases match TRBD2. The source material was PBMCs, sampled at follow-up. The sequence was collected from a female donor with early-stage non-small cell lung cancer. CDR3 nucleotides: TGCGCCAGCAGCCGGGGACTAGCGGGATCCTACGAGCAGTACTTC. Its protein is CASSRGLAGSYEQYF.